These 25 T cell receptor beta chains came from one sample sequenced in a study of shared clonotypes between healthy human individuals. Here immunoSEQ multiplex PCR was the method, and the copy in TCRdb shows in-frame clones only, minus some. Here the sample spans around 510,000 clones, around 78% being singletons. Sequences were obtained from PBMCs. These receptors were taken from a woman aged 40 to 49 in good health. Some clones in this sample may be carry-over from other donors' samples.

The gene calls are TRBV7-2 and TRBJ2-1; D not certain. Trimming took off 8 bases at V and 9 bases at J, with 14 bases between the two ends. The length of the CDR3 is 12 residues. CDR1 is SGHTA, CDR2 FQGNSA, per germline. The CDR3 here is CASSLQLGEQFF. The CDR3 DNA reads as TGTGCCAGCTCCTTACAGCTCGGTGAGCAGTTCTTC.

Comment on this clone: Other nucleotide sequences in the sample specify the same CDR3. The chain recombines TRBV7-2 with TRBJ2-1; either TRBD1 or TRBD2 may fit D (5 bases each). Germline V CDR1 and CDR2: SGHTA, FQGNSA. Trimming pared 5 bases from V and 5 bases from J, leaving 13 bases between. CDR3 size: 14 residues. CDR3 in amino acids: CASSPGTANNEQFF. CDR3 coding DNA: TGTGCCAGCAGCCCTGGGACGGCCAACAATGAGCAGTTCTTC.

This clone was counted only a few times. This rearrangement joins TRBV7-2 to TRBJ2-1; a weak D match, TRBD1 (5 bases). The CDR3 extends over 14 amino acids. Germline V gene lookup returns CDR1 SGHTA and CDR2 FQGNSA. V was clipped by 5 bases and J by 5 bases, with 13 bases between them. The CDR3 region is CASSLTTDDNEQFF. CDR3 bases: TGTGCCAGCAGCCTAACGACAGACGACAATGAGCAGTTCTTC. Full variable domain (outside the CDR3, taken from reference TRBV7-2 and TRBJ2-1): GAGVSQSPSNKVTEKGKDVELRCDPISGHTALYWYRQSLGQGLEFLIYFQGNSAPDKSGLPSDRFSAERTGGSVSTLTIQRTQQEDSAVYLCASSLTTDDNEQFFGPGTRLTVL.

The chain has TRBV5-1 and TRBJ1-1; D is undetermined. Germline-derived CDR1 and CDR2 are SGHRS and YFSETQ. Deletions cut 4 bases from V and 1 base from J, with 14 bases between. The CDR3 runs 15 residues. The CDR3 region is CASSGVTAENTEAFF. CDR3 bases: TGCGCCAGCAGCGGGGTGACGGCAGAGAACACTGAAGCTTTCTTT.

This clone has just one count. The V and J genes are TRBV7-9 and TRBJ2-1, with TRBD1 identical over 9 bases. The V and J ends lost 4 bases and 8 bases, in that order; junction bases with no gene match: 6. The CDR3 is made up of 14 amino acids. Germline CDR1 reads SEHNR; CDR2 reads FQNEAQ (reference sequence). CDR3 protein: CASSSGTGFDEQFF. CDR3 coding DNA: TGTGCCAGCAGCTCGGGGACAGGGTTTGATGAGCAGTTCTTC.

The table lists this clone with a count of one. This may stem from a read error, because a much larger clone lies one nucleotide away. This rearrangement joins TRBV9 to TRBJ1-3; D gene ambiguous. Per germline, CDR1 SGDLS and CDR2 YYNGEE. The CDR3 consists of 13 residues. The CDR3 protein is CASSVDMGNTMYF. CDR3 coding DNA: TGTGCCAGCAGCGTCGACATGGGAAACACCATGTATTTT.

In nucleotides, the CDR3 is TGTGCCAACTCCCCCCGTACCAGCAATCAGCCCCAGCATTTT. Protein sequence: CANSPRTSNQPQHF. The chain joins TRBV28 to TRBJ1-5; D is ambiguous. V lost 10 bases, J lost 1 base, and 14 bases lay in between. The CDR3 contains 14 residues. Germline V gene lookup returns CDR1 MDHEN and CDR2 SYDVKM.

This clone was observed a single time. The chain links TRBV28 to TRBJ2-7; D gene uncertain. Germline values: CDR1 MDHEN, CDR2 SYDVKM. Trimming cost V 1 base and J 4 bases, with 8 bases left between them. The CDR3 length is 13 residues. CDR3 amino acids: CASSLLEEYEQYF. The CDR3 region has the DNA TGTGCCAGCAGTTTATTAGAGGAATACGAGCAGTACTTC.

J is TRBJ1-4 and V is TRBV7-2; TRBD1 might be the D (6 bases). Germline V gene lookup returns CDR1 SGHTA and CDR2 FQGNSA. Between the trimmed V and J ends, which lost 5 bases and 7 bases, there was a span of 17 bases. This CDR3 is 15 amino acids long. The DNA for the CDR3 is TGTGCCAGCAGCCCCAGGCAGGGGCAGGGTGAAAAACTGTTTTTT. Its protein product is CASSPRQGQGEKLFF.

The chain uses TRBV6-5 and TRBJ2-3, with no clear D. Trimming took 4 bases from V and 6 from J, leaving 5 bases between them. Germline CDR1 is MNHEY and CDR2 is SVGAGI. CDR3 length equals 11 residues. The CDR3, as DNA: TGTGCCAGCAGTTGGTTGGATACGCAGTATTTT. It translates to CASSWLDTQYF.

This clone was picked up a small number of times. The chain recombines TRBV28 with TRBJ2-7; 8 bases are shared with TRBD2. The germline V gene encodes CDR1 MDHEN and CDR2 SYDVKM. V lost 5 bases, J lost 3 bases, and 9 bases stayed unmatched. CDR3 length: 15 amino acids. The CDR3 nucleotides read TGTGCCAGCAGTCTCCCCGGGGGGGCGGGCTACGAGCAGTACTTC. Its protein is CASSLPGGAGYEQYF.

The CDR3 DNA sequence: TGTGCCAGTATTGGGGCGGGGACCGACATAGCTAACTATGGCTACACCTTC. Residues: CASIGAGTDIANYGYTF. V gene TRBV19 combines with J gene TRBJ1-2; D might be TRBD1 (5 bases). CDR1 and CDR2 from the germline V gene are LNHDA and SQIVND (reference sequence). V gave up 7 bases and J gave up 0 bases, with 21 bases separating them. CDR3 length equals 17 residues.

This chain uses TRBV2 with TRBJ2-5; D may be TRBD1 (5 bases). Germline values: CDR1 SNHLY, CDR2 FYNNEI. The V end lost 3 bases, the J end lost 5 bases, and 16 bases lay between the germline ends. This CDR3 region has 15 residues. The CDR3 DNA is TGTGCCAGCAGTGATAGGGGTCAGGCCATGGAGACCCAGTACTTC. Translated, it gives CASSDRGQAMETQYF.

In regard to this clone: Other DNA sequences within the sample encode an identical CDR3. The chain combines TRBV30 with TRBJ2-5; 7 nucleotides align to TRBD2. CDR1 and CDR2 (germline): GTSNPN, SVGIG (reference sequence). The CDR3 has 13 amino acids. Germline trimming cut 1 base from V and 5 bases from J; bases unmatched to any gene: 4. The CDR3 sequence: CAWSGGGRETQYF. CDR3 nucleotide sequence: TGTGCCTGGAGTGGGGGGGGTAGGGAGACCCAGTACTTC. Full variable domain (outside the CDR3, taken from reference TRBV30 and TRBJ2-5): SQTIHQWPATLVQPVGSPLSLECTVEGTSNPNLYWYRQAAGRGLQLLFYSVGIGQISSEVPQNLSASRPQDRQFILSSKKLLLSDSGFYLCAWSGGGRETQYFGPGTRLLVL.

The chain recombines TRBV6-1 with TRBJ2-7; perhaps TRBD1 as D (5 bases). Per germline, CDR1 MNHNS and CDR2 SASEGT. V was clipped by 6 bases and J by 5 bases, with 11 bases between them. This CDR3 contains 12 residues. CDR3 nucleotide sequence: TGTGCCAGCAGACAGGCACCCAACGAGCAGTACTTC. As protein: CASRQAPNEQYF.

The rearrangement uses TRBV10-3 and TRBJ2-7; 11 bases map to TRBD2. The CDR3 is 13 residues long. Trimming took 2 bases from V and 13 from J; bases not matched to a gene: 7. The V gene's germline CDR1 is ENHRY and CDR2 SYGVKD. The CDR3 is CAISEAGLAVSYF. In DNA, the CDR3 is TGTGCCATCAGTGAGGCGGGACTAGCGGTCTCATACTTC.

The chain links TRBV30 to TRBJ1-1; D remains ambiguous. Trimming left V 2 bases short and J 0 bases short, with 4 bases between. CDR1 and CDR2 (germline): GTSNPN, SVGIG (reference sequence). This CDR3 has 12 residues. The CDR3 DNA reads as TGTGCCTGGAGTAGAGTGAACACTGAAGCTTTCTTT. As protein: CAWSRVNTEAFF.

This clone was counted a single time. One end of the junction varies from germline; a read error may be responsible. This chain connects TRBV10-3 to TRBJ1-2; D unresolved. The CDR3 sequence is 12 residues long. Germline CDR1 and CDR2: ENHRY and SYGVKD. The CDR3 DNA follows: TGCGCCATCAGTGAGGCTTTTTATGGCTACACCTTC. Translating gives CAISEAFYGYTF.

The rearrangement links TRBV7-7 to TRBJ2-3; no clear D gene. The V and J ends lost 5 bases and 2 bases respectively, with 8 bases between them. The CDR3 runs 13 residues. Germline CDR1 is SSHAT and CDR2 is FNYEAQ (reference sequence). The CDR3 nucleotides are TGTGCCAGCAGCCTCCGACTCACAGATACGCAGTATTTT. Encoded protein: CASSLRLTDTQYF. Filled out from reference TRBV7-7 and TRBJ2-3, the complete variable domain reads GAGVSQSPRYKVTKRGQDVTLRCDPISSHATLYWYQQALGQGPEFLTYFNYEAQPDKSGLPSDRFSAERPEGSISTLTIQRTEQRDSAMYRCASSLRLTDTQYFGPGTRLTVL.

The chain carries TRBV4-2 and TRBJ2-1, with 12 positions matching TRBD2. This CDR3 region has 17 residues. The V and J ends lost 3 bases and 5 bases, in that order; junction bases with no gene match: 8. The germline CDR1 and CDR2 sequences are LGHNA and YNFKEQ. The CDR3 protein is CASSQVLAGGPHNEQFF. Here the CDR3 DNA reads TGTGCCAGCAGCCAGGTGCTAGCGGGAGGGCCCCACAATGAGCAGTTCTTC.

This clone was seen just once. The chain is built from TRBV6-1 and TRBJ2-1, with D tentatively TRBD1 (6 bases). This CDR3 region has 17 residues. The V gene's germline CDR1 is MNHNS and CDR2 SASEGT. V was shortened by 3 bases and J by 4 bases, with 19 bases between the two germline ends. CDR3 coding DNA: TGTGCCAGCAGTGACAGGGGATCCAACTTTAAATACAATGAGCAGTTCTTC. It specifies CASSDRGSNFKYNEQFF.

J is TRBJ1-2 and V is TRBV4-2, with D unresolved. Germline-derived CDR1 and CDR2 are LGHNA and YNFKEQ. CDR3 length equals 15 residues. V shed 0 bases and J shed 0 bases, with 8 bases lying between them. The CDR3 sequence: CASSQDTVTNYGYTF. The CDR3 bases are TGTGCCAGCAGCCAAGATACAGTCACTAACTATGGCTACACCTTC.

V and J are TRBV9 and TRBJ2-7; 8 bases match TRBD2. This CDR3 has 14 amino acids. Germline-derived CDR1 and CDR2 are SGDLS and YYNGEE. J was trimmed by 7 bases and V by 5 bases; bases with no gene match: 11. The CDR3 nucleotides are TGTGCCAGCAGTCCTGGACTAGCAAGGAGGGAGCAGTACTTC. It translates to CASSPGLARREQYF.

This clone showed up just a few times. This chain links TRBV6-5 with TRBJ2-1; no reliable D call. Trimming removed 2 bases from V and 9 bases from J, with 8 bases in between. Germline lookup yields CDR1 MNHEY and CDR2 SVGAGI. The CDR3 consists of 12 residues. The CDR3 sequence: CASSYGLGEQFF. Here the CDR3 DNA reads TGTGCCAGCAGTTACGGCTTGGGTGAGCAGTTCTTC.

The chain employs TRBV12-2 and TRBJ2-7; the table's D gene call, TRBD2, was not cross checked with the DNA. TRBV12-2 is shown as a pseudogene. The CDR3 consists of 18 residues. CDR3 DNA sequence: TGTGTAAGTCGCTTAGTACCCTCCAGAAGCGGGAGCCGGTACGAGCAGTACTTC. Protein: CVSRLVPSRSGSRYEQYF.